The 9 T cell receptor beta chains below come from one sample, sequenced in a study of cytomegalovirus exposure and HLA in healthy donors. 60 Vbeta and 13 Jbeta primers were used in PCR. Using immunoSEQ multiplex PCR, the repertoire was profiled, and TCRdb retains in-frame clones only, with some absent. The data hold about 130,000 clones, with nearly 80% observed a single time. Sequencing input: PBMCs. All receptors derive from a man aged 25-40 years in good health and CMV-seronegative.

The chain links TRBV10-3 to TRBJ2-7; D ambiguous. Germline V gene lookup returns CDR1 ENHRY and CDR2 SYGVKD. Trimming stripped 6 bases from V and 4 bases from J, with 10 bases between. The CDR3 has 12 residues. This chain's CDR3 is CAISPESYEQYF. DNA for the CDR3: TGTGCCATCAGCCCCGAGTCATACGAGCAGTACTTC.

This clone was seen more than once but under ten times. This sequence joins TRBV6-1 and TRBJ2-3, with D perhaps TRBD2 (6 bases). Trimming took 7 bases from V and 10 from J, leaving 12 bases between them. CDR1 is MNHNS and CDR2 is SASEGT in the germline V gene. The CDR3 extends over 11 amino acids. The CDR3, as DNA: TGTGCCAGCACCCTGTCGGGGGCGCAGTATTTT. It encodes CASTLSGAQYF.

The chain carries TRBV28 and TRBJ2-1, with TRBD1 as a possible D gene (5 bases). Between the trimmed V and J ends, which lost 4 bases and 0 bases, there was a span of 19 bases. This CDR3 spans 18 amino acids. CDR1 is MDHEN and CDR2 is SYDVKM in the germline V gene. The CDR3 sequence: CASSYVLRGRSSYNEQFF. The DNA for the CDR3 is TGTGCCAGCAGTTACGTACTTAGGGGAAGGAGCTCCTACAATGAGCAGTTCTTC.

This clone was observed once. The chain has TRBV10-1 and TRBJ1-4; D not certain. V was clipped by 4 bases and J by 5 bases, with 11 bases between them. The CDR3 consists of 14 residues. Germline-derived CDR1 and CDR2 are WNHNN and SYGVQD (reference sequence). This chain's CDR3 is CASSGGASNEKLFF. Written as DNA, the CDR3 is TGCGCCAGCAGTGGAGGAGCTTCGAATGAAAAACTGTTTTTT.

This rearrangement joins TRBV19 to TRBJ1-1, with 10 positions matching TRBD1. J was trimmed by 2 bases and V by 1 base; bases with no gene match: 1. CDR1 is LNHDA and CDR2 is SQIVND in the germline V gene (reference sequence). The CDR3 runs to 15 residues. CDR3 in DNA: TGTGCCAGTAGTATAGGGGACAGGGGAAACACTGAAGCTTTCTTT. Protein sequence: CASSIGDRGNTEAFF.

This clone was counted once. The chain is built from TRBV5-6 and TRBJ2-5, with D possibly TRBD1 on 5 matching bases. This CDR3 has 13 residues. Deletions cut 4 bases from V and 4 bases from J, with 11 bases between. In germline, CDR1 is SGHDT, CDR2 YYEEEE. The CDR3, as DNA: TGTGCCAGCAGCCTCATTCAGGGAGAGACCCAGTACTTC. It yields the protein CASSLIQGETQYF.

The chain carries TRBV4-1 and TRBJ2-4; TRBD1 aligns across 9 bases. This CDR3 is 15 amino acids long. Trimming at V came to 1 base and at J to 8 bases, leaving 6 bases not matched to a gene. The V gene's germline CDR1 is MGHRA and CDR2 YSYEKL. The CDR3 DNA is TGCGCCAGCAGCCAAGGGGACAGGGAAGGAGACATTCAGTACTTC. Encoded protein: CASSQGDREGDIQYF.

CDR3 nucleotide sequence: TGTGCCAGCAGAACAGGGGGCACGAATCAGCCCCAGCATTTT. It translates to CASRTGGTNQPQHF. This sequence joins TRBV27 and TRBJ1-5, with TRBD1 matching over 9 bases. Per germline, CDR1 MNHEY and CDR2 SMNVEV (reference sequence). The CDR3 has 14 amino acids. V lost 6 bases to trimming and J lost 4 bases; unmatched junction nucleotides: 4.

The chain recombines TRBV25-1 with TRBJ1-1, with 10 bases matching TRBD1. The CDR3 length is 15 residues. CDR1 is MGHDK, CDR2 SYGVNS, per germline. Trimming at V came to 9 bases and at J to 1 base, leaving 8 bases not matched to a gene. The CDR3 bases are TGTGCCAGGGGGACAGGGGCTTCCCCGAACACTGAAGCTTTCTTT. Protein: CARGTGASPNTEAFF.